This TCR beta chain was sequenced for a study of blood T cell repertoires in COVID-19. As for the study in general: Italy, Spain and the United States were the sources of the convalescent and acute COVID-19 samples. PBMCs, B-cell-depleted T cells, or T cells were the source of the cDNA or gDNA that made up the material.

Methods used by the authors: From reference gene primer amplification, estimates of nucleated cell counts were derived. Clones were read by immunoSEQ multiplex PCR, and TCRdb kept only the in-frame ones, dropping some. The V and J calls and clone size come from that table; D and trimming were worked out from the DNA. The sample consists of some 290,000 clones, roughly nine tenths of them appearing once. Followed over time, Seattle patients had been enrolled while infection was active. CDR3 size: 13 residues. The ends were cut back, 4 bases at V and 6 bases at J, with 10 bases in the middle. Germline CDR1 and CDR2: SGHRS and YFSETQ.

The sequence derives from a woman between 25 and 40 years old with COVID-19, enrolled during active disease. The gene calls are TRBV5-1 and TRBJ1-4; D uncertain. The sequenced sample was peripheral blood. CDR3: CASSRTTDEKLFF. The CDR3 DNA reads TGCGCCAGCAGCAGAACAACAGATGAAAAACTGTTTTTT.